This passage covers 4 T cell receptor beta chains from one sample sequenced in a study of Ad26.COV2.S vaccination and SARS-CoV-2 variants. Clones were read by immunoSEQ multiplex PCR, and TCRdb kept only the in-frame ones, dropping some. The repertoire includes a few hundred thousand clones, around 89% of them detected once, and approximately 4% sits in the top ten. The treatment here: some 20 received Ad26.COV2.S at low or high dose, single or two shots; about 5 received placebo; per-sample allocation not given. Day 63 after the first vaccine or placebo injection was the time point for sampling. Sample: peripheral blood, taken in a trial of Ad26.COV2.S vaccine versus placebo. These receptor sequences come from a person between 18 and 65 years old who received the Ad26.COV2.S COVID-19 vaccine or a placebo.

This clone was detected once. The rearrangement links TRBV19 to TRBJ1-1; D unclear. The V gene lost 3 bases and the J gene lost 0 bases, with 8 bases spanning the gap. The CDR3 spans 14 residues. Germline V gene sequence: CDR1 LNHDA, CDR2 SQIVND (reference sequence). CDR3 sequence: CASSIGLVNTEAFF. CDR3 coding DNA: TGTGCCAGTAGTATCGGTCTGGTGAACACTGAAGCTTTCTTT.

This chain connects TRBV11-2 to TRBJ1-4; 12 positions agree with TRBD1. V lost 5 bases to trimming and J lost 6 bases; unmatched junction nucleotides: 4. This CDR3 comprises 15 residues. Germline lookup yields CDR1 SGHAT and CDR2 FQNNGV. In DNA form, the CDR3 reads TGTGCCAGCAGCGCCGGGACAGGGGGCTATGAAAAACTGTTTTTT. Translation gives CASSAGTGGYEKLFF.

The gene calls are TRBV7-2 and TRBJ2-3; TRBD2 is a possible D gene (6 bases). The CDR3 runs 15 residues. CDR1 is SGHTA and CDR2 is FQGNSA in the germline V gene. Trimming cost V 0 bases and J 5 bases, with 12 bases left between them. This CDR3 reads CASSLAAGLIDTQYF. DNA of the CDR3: TGTGCCAGCAGCTTAGCTGCGGGGTTGATAGATACGCAGTATTTT.

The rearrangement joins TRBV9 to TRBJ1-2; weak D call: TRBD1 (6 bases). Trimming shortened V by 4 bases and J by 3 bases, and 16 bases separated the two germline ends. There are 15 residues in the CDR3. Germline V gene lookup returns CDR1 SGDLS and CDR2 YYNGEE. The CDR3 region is CASSTGQPPYYGYTF. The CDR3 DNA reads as TGTGCCAGCAGCACCGGACAGCCGCCCTACTATGGCTACACCTTC.